This entry features one T cell receptor beta chain sequence. Its cognate antigen has yet to be identified. The sample holds no much larger clone one base away, and base qualities are not on file. This specimen belongs to a study of blood T cell repertoires in COVID-19 (dated by TCRdb to between 2020 and 2021). About the study as a whole: The collaborator samples originated in the United States, Italy and Spain and spanned the acute and convalescent phases of COVID-19. Where available, HLA class I and class II types were obtained from metadata supplied by the sample provider rather than from assay-based typing. Deeply sampled blood TCRbeta repertoires from subjects exposed to, actively infected with, or recovered from COVID-19 were included in the dataset. The repertoires were made available in a free public database intended to serve as a resource for research on the immune response to SARS-CoV-2. The material from the prospective study consisted of cDNA or gDNA derived from T cells, B-cell-depleted T cells, or PBMCs. The samples were drawn from the first 160 participants of the ongoing ImmuneRACE study and from under 1,500 subjects provided by 6 global collaborators. A de-identified subject ID, COVID-19 status, age in years and sex were almost always included in the sample metadata. On the study overall, not on this receptor specifically: The amount of clinical and demographic metadata varied by source and participant and was provided uncurated.

TCRbeta CDR3 regions were amplified from genomic DNA by means of the immunoSEQ Assay, a bias-controlled multiplex PCR. The paper's processing steps were these. Nucleated cell counts per sample were estimated from amplification of reference gene primers within the assay. To quantify the absolute abundance of each unique TCRbeta CDR3 rearrangement, sequence reads were collapsed and filtered. For each sample, productive Simpson clonality was calculated by taking the square root of Simpson's diversity index across productive rearrangements. TCRdb limited this immuneACCESS table to in-frame rearrangements with V and J called. A share of clones is missing; checked studies link under half to unresolved V genes, and the rest is unexplained. V, J and clone size are taken as reported in that table, and D and trimming were inferred from the DNA itself. Recorded for this sample are about 180,000 clones; 65% to 90% of them occurred a single time. Jointly, the top ten make up 7.5% to 10% of the sample.

Each collaborating institution followed its own protocols to collect whole blood in K2EDTA tubes. For TCRbeta analysis, collaborators shipped samples in one of three forms: frozen whole blood, isolated PBMCs, or DNA extracted from either of those sample types. The trim is 4 bases for V and 0 bases for J, with a gap of 13 bases between the germline ends. As encoded in the germline V gene, CDR1 is LGHNA while CDR2 is YNFKEQ. Inclusive of the bounding cysteine and phenylalanine, the CDR3 is 15 residues long. Left in the record is the CDR3 DNA by itself, 45 bases read in frame from the first base. The receptor comes from a man in his forties or fifties with active or convalescent COVID-19. The chain is made from TRBV4-2 and TRBJ2-7; tentative D gene TRBD1, with 5 bases matching. The sequencing sample was made of peripheral blood. The sequence in DNA is TGTGCCAGCAGCCCCCGGACACAAACCTCCTACGAGCAGTACTTC. It codes for CASSPRTQTSYEQYF.